This TCR beta chain is drawn from a study of blood T cell repertoires in COVID-19. Study in general: Sample material is recorded as cDNA or gDNA derived from T cells, B-cell-depleted T cells, or PBMCs.

In the original analysis: For nucleated cells, counts were estimated from reference gene primer amplification. The table came from immunoSEQ multiplex PCR; TCRdb's copy has only in-frame clones and leaves some out. V and J calls and clone size come straight from that table; D and trimming were deduced from the DNA. The table lists about 54,000 clones, 86% of them singletons. The length of the CDR3 is 15 residues. Germline values: CDR1 SGHRS, CDR2 YFSETQ. V shed 2 bases and J 7 bases; nucleotides not matched to a gene: 7. This clone was seen once. This TCR came from a human donor in a cohort sampled during active COVID-19. Material for sequencing was peripheral blood. The rearrangement links TRBV5-1 to TRBJ2-2, with 8 bases aligning to TRBD1. CDR3 bases: TGCGCCAGCAGCTTCCCAGGGGGCGTCGGCGGGGAGCTGTTTTTT. This sequence encodes CASSFPGGVGGELFF.